Sequencing of this TCR beta chain was carried out in a study of cytomegalovirus exposure and HLA in healthy donors. PCR employed 60 Vbeta and 13 Jbeta primers. Only in-frame clones appear in the TCRdb table, and some are missing; sequencing was by immunoSEQ multiplex PCR. The data contain about 160,000 clones, about 72% of them singletons. Germline V lookup: CDR1 MNHEY, CDR2 SVGAGI. V lost 7 bases to trimming and J lost 3 bases; unmatched junction nucleotides: 11. The CDR3 extends over 15 amino acids. The chain joins TRBV6-5 to TRBJ2-7; 8 bases are shared with TRBD1. This TCR came from a man aged 45-60 years in good health and CMV-seropositive. The sample taken for sequencing was PBMCs. In DNA, the CDR3 is TGTGCCAGCACTCCGGAAGACAGGGGTAGCTACGAGCAGTACTTC. This gives the protein CASTPEDRGSYEQYF.